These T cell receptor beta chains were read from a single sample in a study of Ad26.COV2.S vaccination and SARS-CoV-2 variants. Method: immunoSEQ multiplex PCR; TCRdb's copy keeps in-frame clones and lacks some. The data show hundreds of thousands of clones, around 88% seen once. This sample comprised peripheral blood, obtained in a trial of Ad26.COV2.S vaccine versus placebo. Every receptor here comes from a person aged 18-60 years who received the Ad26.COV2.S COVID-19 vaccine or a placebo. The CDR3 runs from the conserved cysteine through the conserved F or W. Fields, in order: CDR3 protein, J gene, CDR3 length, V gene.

CDR3 protein: CASSLGPGQFTDTQYF
J gene: TRBJ2-3
CDR3 length: 16
V gene: TRBV5-6

CDR3 protein: CASSSWTGAMNTEAFF
J gene: TRBJ1-1
CDR3 length: 16
V gene: TRBV27

CDR3 protein: CASSSRTSLYGYTF
J gene: TRBJ1-2
CDR3 length: 14
V gene: TRBV6-5

CDR3 protein: CATGDRTYQPQHF
J gene: TRBJ1-5
CDR3 length: 13
V gene: TRBV19

CDR3 protein: CAISALSGEDGYTF
J gene: TRBJ1-2
CDR3 length: 14
V gene: TRBV10-3

CDR3 protein: CASSQSSGFSYEQYF
J gene: TRBJ2-7
CDR3 length: 15
V gene: TRBV4-1

CDR3 protein: CASSLEAFQGPLGEQYF
J gene: TRBJ2-7
CDR3 length: 17
V gene: TRBV5-1

CDR3 protein: CASKTQGKAEAFF
J gene: TRBJ1-1
CDR3 length: 13
V gene: TRBV19

CDR3 protein: CASSPGNSQETQYF
J gene: TRBJ2-5
CDR3 length: 14
V gene: TRBV11-3

CDR3 protein: CATSDFEGYGYTF
J gene: TRBJ1-2
CDR3 length: 13
V gene: TRBV24-1

CDR3 protein: CASSQDRYSDEQYF
J gene: TRBJ2-7
CDR3 length: 14
V gene: TRBV3-1/TRBV3-2

CDR3 protein: CAFPTGGGYTF
J gene: TRBJ1-2
CDR3 length: 11
V gene: TRBV5-4

CDR3 protein: CASSSRLAGEGETQYF
J gene: TRBJ2-5
CDR3 length: 16
V gene: TRBV5-4